The T cell receptor (beta chain) under discussion was sequenced for a study of T cells in Graves' hyperthyroidism and ophthalmopathy. Study findings and constraints: Blood also carried most thyroid clonotypes expanded above 0.001. Using 13 V-J features, a model discriminated ophthalmopathy from stable hyperthyroidism.

Amplified TCR beta CDR3 regions derived from RNA transcripts. HTBI primers were used for first-round RT-PCR of the TCR CDR3. TCRdb re-called the multiplex PCR reads with MiXCR, one entry per CDR3 protein. Here the sample spans about 510,000 distinct CDR3 sequences, around 50% being singletons. Only one count was recorded for this clonotype. Its antigen remains unknown. The V and J ends lost 0 bases and 10 bases, in that order; junction bases with no gene match: 8. The CDR3 consists of 16 residues. Looked up from germline, CDR1 is LNHNV and CDR2 is YYDKDF (reference sequence). V is TRBV15 and J is TRBJ1-4; 10 nucleotides align to TRBD1. The sample consisted of peripheral blood or thyroid tissue (not recorded which). The origin of this receptor is an adult woman with Graves' disease, either hyperthyroidism or ophthalmopathy (not recorded which). Here the CDR3 DNA reads TGTGCCACCAGCAGAGATAAGGGGAGGACAGGGGGAAAACTGTTTTTT. It encodes CATSRDKGRTGGKLFF.